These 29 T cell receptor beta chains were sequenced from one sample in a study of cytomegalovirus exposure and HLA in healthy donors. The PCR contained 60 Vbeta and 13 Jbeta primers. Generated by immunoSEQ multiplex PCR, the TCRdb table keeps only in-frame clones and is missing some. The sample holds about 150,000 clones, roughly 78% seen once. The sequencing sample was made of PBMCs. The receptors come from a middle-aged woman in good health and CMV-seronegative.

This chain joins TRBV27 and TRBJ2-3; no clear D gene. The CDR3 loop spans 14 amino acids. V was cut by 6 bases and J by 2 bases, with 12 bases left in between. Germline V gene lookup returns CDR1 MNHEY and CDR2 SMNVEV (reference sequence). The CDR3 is CASRDNFPTDTQYF. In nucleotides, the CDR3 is TGTGCCAGCAGAGATAACTTCCCCACAGATACGCAGTATTTT.

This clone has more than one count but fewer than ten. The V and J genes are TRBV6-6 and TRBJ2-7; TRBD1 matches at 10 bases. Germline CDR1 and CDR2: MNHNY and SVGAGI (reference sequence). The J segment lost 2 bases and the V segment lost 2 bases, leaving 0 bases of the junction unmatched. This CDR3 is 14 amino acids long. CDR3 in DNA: TGTGCCAGCAGTTACGGGACAGGGGCCTACGAGCAGTACTTC. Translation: CASSYGTGAYEQYF.

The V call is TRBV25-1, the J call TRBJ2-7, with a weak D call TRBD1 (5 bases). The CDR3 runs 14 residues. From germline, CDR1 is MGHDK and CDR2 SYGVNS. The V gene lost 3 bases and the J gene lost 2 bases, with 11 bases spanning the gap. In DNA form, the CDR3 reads TGTGCCAGCAGTGAGGGGCACAAGCCCTACGAGCAGTACTTC. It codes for CASSEGHKPYEQYF.

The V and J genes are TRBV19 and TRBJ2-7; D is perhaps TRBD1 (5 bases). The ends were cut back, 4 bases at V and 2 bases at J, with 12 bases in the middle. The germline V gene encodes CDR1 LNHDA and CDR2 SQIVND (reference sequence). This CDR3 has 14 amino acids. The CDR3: CASSTDILTYEQYF. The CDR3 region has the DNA TGTGCCAGTAGTACGGACATTTTGACCTACGAGCAGTACTTC.

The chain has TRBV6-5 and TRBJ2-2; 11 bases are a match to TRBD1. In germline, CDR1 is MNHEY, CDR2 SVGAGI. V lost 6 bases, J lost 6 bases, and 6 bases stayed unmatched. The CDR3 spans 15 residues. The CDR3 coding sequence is TGTGCCAGCAGCTCGGACAGGGGGCGACCCGGGGAGCTGTTTTTT. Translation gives CASSSDRGRPGELFF.

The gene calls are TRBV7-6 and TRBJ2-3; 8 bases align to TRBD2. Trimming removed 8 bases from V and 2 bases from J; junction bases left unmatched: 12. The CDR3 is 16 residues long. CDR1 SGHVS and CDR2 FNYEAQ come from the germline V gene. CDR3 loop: CASGSISGTNTDTQYF. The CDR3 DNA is TGTGCCAGCGGTTCGATTAGCGGGACCAACACAGATACGCAGTATTTT. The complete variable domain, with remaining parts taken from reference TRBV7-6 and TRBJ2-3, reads GAGVSQSPRYKVTKRGQDVALRCDPISGHVSLYWYRQALGQGPEFLTYFNYEAQQDKSGLPNDRFSAERPEGSISTLTIQRTEQRDSAMYRCASGSISGTNTDTQYFGPGTRLTVL.

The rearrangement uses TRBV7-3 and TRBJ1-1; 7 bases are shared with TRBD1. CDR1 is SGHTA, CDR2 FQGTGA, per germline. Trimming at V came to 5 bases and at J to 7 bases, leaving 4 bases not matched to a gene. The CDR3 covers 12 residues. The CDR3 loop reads CASSPGTVEAFF. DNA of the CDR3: TGTGCCAGCAGCCCCGGGACAGTTGAAGCTTTCTTT.

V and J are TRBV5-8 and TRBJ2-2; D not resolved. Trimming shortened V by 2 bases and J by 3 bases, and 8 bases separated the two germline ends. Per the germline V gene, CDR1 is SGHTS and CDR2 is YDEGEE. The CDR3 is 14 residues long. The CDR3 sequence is CASSLWSDTGELFF. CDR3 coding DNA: TGTGCCAGCAGCTTATGGAGCGACACCGGGGAGCTGTTTTTT.

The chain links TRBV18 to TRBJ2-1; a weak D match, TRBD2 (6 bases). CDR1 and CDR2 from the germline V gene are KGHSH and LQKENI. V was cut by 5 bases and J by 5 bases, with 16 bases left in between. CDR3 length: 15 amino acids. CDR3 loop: CASSWMGDFHNEQFF. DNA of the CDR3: TGTGCCAGCTCATGGATGGGGGACTTTCACAATGAGCAGTTCTTC.

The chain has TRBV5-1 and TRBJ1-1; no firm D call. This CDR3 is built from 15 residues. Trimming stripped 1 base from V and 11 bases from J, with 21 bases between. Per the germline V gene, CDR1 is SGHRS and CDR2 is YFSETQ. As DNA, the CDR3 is TGCGCCAGCAGCTTGACTGTTCACAAGACGAGACACGCTTTCTTT. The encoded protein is CASSLTVHKTRHAFF.

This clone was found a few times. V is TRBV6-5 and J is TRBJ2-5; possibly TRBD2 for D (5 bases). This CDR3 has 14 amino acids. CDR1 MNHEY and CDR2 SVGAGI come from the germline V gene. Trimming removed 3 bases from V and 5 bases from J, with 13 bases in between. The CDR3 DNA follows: TGTGCCAGCAGTTATGGCGGGTCGGGCGAGACCCAGTACTTC. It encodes CASSYGGSGETQYF.

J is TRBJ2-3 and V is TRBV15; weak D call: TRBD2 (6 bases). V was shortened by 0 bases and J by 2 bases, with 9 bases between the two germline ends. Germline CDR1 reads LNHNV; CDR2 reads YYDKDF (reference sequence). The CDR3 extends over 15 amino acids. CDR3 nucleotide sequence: TGTGCCACCAGCAGAGATCGGACTAACACAGATACGCAGTATTTT. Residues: CATSRDRTNTDTQYF.

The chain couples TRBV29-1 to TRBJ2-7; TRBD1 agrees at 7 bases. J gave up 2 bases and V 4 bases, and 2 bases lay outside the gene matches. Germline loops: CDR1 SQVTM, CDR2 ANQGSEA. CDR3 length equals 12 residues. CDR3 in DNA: TGCAGCGTTGTAGGGGGCGCCTACGAGCAGTACTTC. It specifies CSVVGGAYEQYF.

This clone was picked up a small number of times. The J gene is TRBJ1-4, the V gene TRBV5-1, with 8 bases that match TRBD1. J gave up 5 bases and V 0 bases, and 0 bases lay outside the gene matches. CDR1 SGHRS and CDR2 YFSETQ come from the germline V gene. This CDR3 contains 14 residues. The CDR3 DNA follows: TGCGCCAGCAGCTTGGGACAGGGGAATGAAAAACTGTTTTTT. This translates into CASSLGQGNEKLFF. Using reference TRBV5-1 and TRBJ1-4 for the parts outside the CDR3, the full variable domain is KAGVTQTPRYLIKTRGQQVTLSCSPISGHRSVSWYQQTPGQGLQFLFEYFSETQRNKGNFPGRFSGRQFSNSRSEMNVSTLELGDSALYLCASSLGQGNEKLFFGSGTQLSVL.

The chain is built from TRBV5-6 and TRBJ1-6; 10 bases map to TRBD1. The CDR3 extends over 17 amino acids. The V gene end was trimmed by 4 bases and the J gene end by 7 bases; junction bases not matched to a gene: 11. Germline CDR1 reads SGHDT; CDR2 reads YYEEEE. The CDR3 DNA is TGTGCCAGCAGCGAAAGACAGGGGGCGATGCGGAATTCACCCCTCCACTTT. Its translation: CASSERQGAMRNSPLHF.

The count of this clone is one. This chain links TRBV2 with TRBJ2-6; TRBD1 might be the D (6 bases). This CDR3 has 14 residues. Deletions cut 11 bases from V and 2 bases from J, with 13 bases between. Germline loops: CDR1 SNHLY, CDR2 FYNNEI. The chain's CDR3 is CARRTGTGANVLTF. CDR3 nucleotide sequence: TGTGCCCGCCGTACAGGGACTGGGGCCAACGTCCTGACTTTC.

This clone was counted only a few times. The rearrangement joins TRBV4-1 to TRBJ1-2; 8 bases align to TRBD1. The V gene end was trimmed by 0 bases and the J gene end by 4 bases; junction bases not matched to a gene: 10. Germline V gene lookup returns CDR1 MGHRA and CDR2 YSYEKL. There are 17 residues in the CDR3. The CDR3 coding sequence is TGCGCCAGCAGCCAAGACCCATCCGGACAGGGAGGCTATGGCTACACCTTC. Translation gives CASSQDPSGQGGYGYTF.

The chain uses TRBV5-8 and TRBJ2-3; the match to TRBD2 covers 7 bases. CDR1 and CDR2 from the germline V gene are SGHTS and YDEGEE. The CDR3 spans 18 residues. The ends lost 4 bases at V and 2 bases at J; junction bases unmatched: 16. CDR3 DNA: TGTGCCAGCAGCGTCCATTTGGGGGGGGATTTTTCCACAGATACGCAGTATTTT. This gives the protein CASSVHLGGDFSTDTQYF. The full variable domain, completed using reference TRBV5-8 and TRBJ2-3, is EAGVTQSPTHLIKTRGQQATLRCSPISGHTSVYWYQQALGLGLQFLLWYDEGEERNRGNFPPRFSGRQFPNYSSELNVNALELEDSALYLCASSVHLGGDFSTDTQYFGPGTRLTVL.

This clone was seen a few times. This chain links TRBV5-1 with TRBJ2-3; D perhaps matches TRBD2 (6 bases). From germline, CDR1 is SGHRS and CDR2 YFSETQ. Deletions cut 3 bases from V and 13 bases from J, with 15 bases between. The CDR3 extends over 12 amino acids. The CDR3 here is CASSYRRGVEYF. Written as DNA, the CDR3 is TGCGCCAGCAGCTATAGGCGGGGTGTGGAGTATTTT.

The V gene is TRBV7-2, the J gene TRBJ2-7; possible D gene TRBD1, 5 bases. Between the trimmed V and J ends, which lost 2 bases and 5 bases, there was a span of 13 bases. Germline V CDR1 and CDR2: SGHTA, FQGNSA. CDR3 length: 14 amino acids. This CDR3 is CASSLKYRPHEQYF. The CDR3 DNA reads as TGTGCCAGCAGCTTAAAGTACAGGCCTCACGAGCAGTACTTC.

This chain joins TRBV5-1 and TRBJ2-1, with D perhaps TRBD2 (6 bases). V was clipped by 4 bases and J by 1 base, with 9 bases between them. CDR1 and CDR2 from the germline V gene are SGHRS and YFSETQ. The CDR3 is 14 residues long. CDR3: CASSTGESYNEQFF. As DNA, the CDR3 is TGCGCCAGCAGCACGGGGGAATCCTACAATGAGCAGTTCTTC.

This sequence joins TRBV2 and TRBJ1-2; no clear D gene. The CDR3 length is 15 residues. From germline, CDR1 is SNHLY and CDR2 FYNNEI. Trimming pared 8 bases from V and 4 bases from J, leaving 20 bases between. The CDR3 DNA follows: TGTGCCAGCGGGTCTGTTCAGGTTGGCCGCTATGGCTACACCTTC. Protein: CASGSVQVGRYGYTF. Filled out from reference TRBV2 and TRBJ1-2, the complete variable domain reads EPEVTQTPSHQVTQMGQEVILRCVPISNHLYFYWYRQILGQKVEFLVSFYNNEISEKSEIFDDQFSVERPDGSNFTLKIRSTKLEDSAMYFCASGSVQVGRYGYTFGSGTRLTVV.

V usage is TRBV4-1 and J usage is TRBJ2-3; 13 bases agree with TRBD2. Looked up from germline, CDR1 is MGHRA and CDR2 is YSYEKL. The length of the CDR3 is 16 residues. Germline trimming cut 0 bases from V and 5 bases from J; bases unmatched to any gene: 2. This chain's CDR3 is CASSQDRLAGGDTQYF. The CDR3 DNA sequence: TGCGCCAGCAGCCAAGACCGACTAGCGGGGGGAGATACGCAGTATTTT.

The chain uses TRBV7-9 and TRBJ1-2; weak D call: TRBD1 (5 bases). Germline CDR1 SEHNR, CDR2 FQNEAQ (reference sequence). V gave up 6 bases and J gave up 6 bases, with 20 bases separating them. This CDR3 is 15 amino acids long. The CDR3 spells CASSSWAGPADGYTF. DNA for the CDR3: TGTGCCAGCAGTTCCTGGGCAGGGCCAGCTGATGGCTACACCTTC.

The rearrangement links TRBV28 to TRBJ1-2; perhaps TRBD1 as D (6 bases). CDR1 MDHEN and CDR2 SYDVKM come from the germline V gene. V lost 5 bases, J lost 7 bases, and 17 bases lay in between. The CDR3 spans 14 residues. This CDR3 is CASSPLQGSSGYTF. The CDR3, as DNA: TGTGCCAGCAGTCCCCTACAGGGTAGCTCTGGCTACACCTTC.

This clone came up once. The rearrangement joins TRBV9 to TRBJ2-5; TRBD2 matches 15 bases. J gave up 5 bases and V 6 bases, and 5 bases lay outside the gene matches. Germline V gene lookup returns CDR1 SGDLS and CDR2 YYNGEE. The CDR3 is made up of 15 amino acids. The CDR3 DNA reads TGTGCCAGCACGGGGACTAGCGGGGGGCGGGAGACCCAGTACTTC. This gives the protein CASTGTSGGRETQYF.

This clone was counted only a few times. This CDR3 reads CASSPPARGDTEAFF. CDR3 nucleotide sequence: TGTGCCAGCAGCCCGCCGGCCCGGGGGGACACTGAAGCTTTCTTT. J is TRBJ1-1 and V is TRBV7-9, with D possibly TRBD1 on 5 matching bases. V was trimmed by 5 bases and J by 3 bases, leaving 16 bases between them. This CDR3 region has 15 residues. Germline V gene sequence: CDR1 SEHNR, CDR2 FQNEAQ (reference sequence).

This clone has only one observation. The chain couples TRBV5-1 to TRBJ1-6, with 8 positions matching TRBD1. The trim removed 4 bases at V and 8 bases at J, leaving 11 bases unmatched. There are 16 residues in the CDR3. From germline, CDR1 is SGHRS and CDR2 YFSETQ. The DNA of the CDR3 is TGCGCCAGCAGCGGACAGGGTAGGGGGCTGGATTCACCCCTCCACTTT. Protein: CASSGQGRGLDSPLHF.

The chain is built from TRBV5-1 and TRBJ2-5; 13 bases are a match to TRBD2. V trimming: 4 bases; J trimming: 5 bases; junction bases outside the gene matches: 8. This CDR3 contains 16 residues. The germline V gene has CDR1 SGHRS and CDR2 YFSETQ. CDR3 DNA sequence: TGCGCCAGCAGCGTGACTAGCGGGGGGAGTTCGGAGACCCAGTACTTC. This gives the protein CASSVTSGGSSETQYF.